What follows are 28 T cell receptor beta chains derived from one specimen sequenced in a study of tumor and adjacent non-tumor tissue in lung cancer. The library came from three nested PCR rounds adapted from ARM-PCR protocols. TCRdb ran MiXCR on the multiplex PCR reads and lists one entry per CDR3 protein. Among 80,000 to 100,000 distinct CDR3 sequences listed, about 80% were seen once. This sample's RNA came from whole unsorted tissue. The normal lung tissue was taken more than 3 cm from the tumor edge. Sample: distant non-tumor lung tissue. All receptors derive from a man in his fifties or sixties with small cell lung cancer.

Comment on this clonotype: The conserved phenylalanine or tryptophan normally closing the CDR3 is absent here, so this likely arose from a read error. V is TRBV13 and J is TRBJ1-6; no clear D gene. Between the trimmed V and J ends, which lost 5 bases and 16 bases, there was a span of 30 bases. The CDR3 is 17 residues long. Germline loops: CDR1 PRHDT, CDR2 FYEKMQ (reference sequence). CDR3 sequence: CASSQNDGSSYNSQLHL. CDR3 DNA: TGTGCCAGCAGCCAAAACGACGGAAGCTCCTATAATTCACAACTCCACCTT.

The chain carries TRBV6-5 and TRBJ2-5; D tentatively fits TRBD1 or TRBD2 (5 bases each). The germline gives CDR1 MNHEY, CDR2 SVGAGI. The CDR3 sequence is 14 residues long. The DNA for the CDR3 is TGTATCAGCAGTTCTCACGGGACCCATGAGACCCAGTACTTC. It yields the protein CISSSHGTHETQYF.

A note on this clonotype: With a much larger clone just one base away, this may be a read error. V and J are TRBV20-1 and TRBJ2-1, with 8 nucleotides matching TRBD2. The germline V gene has CDR1 DFQATT and CDR2 SNEGSKA (reference sequence). The CDR3 is made up of 15 amino acids. CDR3: CSARDSGNSHNEQFF. CDR3 nucleotide sequence: TGCAGTGCTAGAGATAGCGGGAACTCCCACAATGAGCAGTTCTTC.

Remarks on this clonotype: A junction boundary mismatches the germline segment, possibly from a read error. The DNA for the CDR3 is TGTGCCAGGAGTCCATGGGGGAAGATTACGGATACGCTGTATTTT. This gives the protein CARSPWGKITDTLYF. The rearrangement uses TRBV5-4 and TRBJ2-3; D possibly uses TRBD1 or TRBD2 (5 bases each). This CDR3 has 15 amino acids. Per germline, CDR1 SGHNT and CDR2 YYREEE (reference sequence).

A remark on this clonotype: The final CDR3 position lacks the conserved phenylalanine or tryptophan, pointing to a likely read error. This sequence joins TRBV7-9 and TRBJ2-2; 8 nucleotides line up with TRBD1. The J segment lost 1 base and the V segment lost 8 bases, leaving 9 bases of the junction unmatched. The germline V gene encodes CDR1 SEHNR and CDR2 FQNEAQ (reference sequence). This CDR3 spans 16 amino acids. The CDR3 loop is CASLSSGTGNTGELFL. CDR3 coding DNA: TGTGCCAGCTTATCGTCCGGGACAGGGAACACCGGGGAGCTGTTTTTA.

Worth noting for this clonotype: An end of the junction differs from the germline gene, which may be a read error. The CDR3 DNA reads as TGTGCCAGCAGAGGGCAAGATAATTCACCTCTCCACTTT. Amino acid sequence: CASRGQDNSPLHF. This sequence joins TRBV6-1 and TRBJ1-6; D is undetermined. The CDR3 spans 13 residues. CDR1 MNHNS and CDR2 SASEGT come from the germline V gene.

Details on this clonotype: A much more abundant neighbour one base away suggests this may be a read error. V and J are TRBV20-1 and TRBJ1-4, with D unresolved. Germline V lookup: CDR1 DFQATT, CDR2 SNEGSKA (reference sequence). This CDR3 spans 13 amino acids. The CDR3 sequence: CSARADRRERLFF. As DNA, the CDR3 is TGCAGTGCAAGGGCAGACCGGAGGGAAAGACTGTTTTTT.

On this clonotype itself: Germline is not matched at one junction end, which may reflect a read error. This chain uses TRBV7-9 with TRBJ1-5; D unclear. This CDR3 contains 15 residues. Germline lookup yields CDR1 SEHNR and CDR2 FQNEAQ (reference sequence). In nucleotides, the CDR3 is TGTGCCAGCAGCAGCGCCGGGCGCGGCAATCAGCCCCAACATTTT. As protein: CASSSAGRGNQPQHF.

As to this clonotype: The CDR3 end shows no conserved phenylalanine or tryptophan, and so a read error is likely. This sequence joins TRBV20-1 and TRBJ2-3, with TRBD2 matching 11 bases. In germline, CDR1 is DFQATT, CDR2 SNEGSKA (reference sequence). The CDR3 runs to 13 residues. Germline trimming cut 6 bases from V and 5 bases from J; bases unmatched to any gene: 4. CDR3 DNA: TGCAGTGCCCCCACTAGCGGGAGAGATACGCAGTATCTT. Its translation: CSAPTSGRDTQYL.

Turning to this clonotype: A much more abundant neighbour one base away suggests this may be a read error. V and J are TRBV6-1 and TRBJ1-2; D ambiguous. In germline, CDR1 is MNHNS, CDR2 SASEGT. The CDR3 has 13 amino acids. The CDR3: CANSEPETYGYTF. The CDR3, as DNA: TGTGCCAACAGTGAGCCAGAGACCTATGGCTACACCTTC.

The chain carries TRBV29-1 and TRBJ2-1, with 8 nucleotides matching TRBD1. CDR1 SQVTM and CDR2 ANQGSEA come from the germline V gene. Trimming took 8 bases from V and 7 from J; bases not matched to a gene: 16. This CDR3 is built from 15 residues. CDR3 nucleotide sequence: TGCAGCCTTGCACGTCTGGACAGGGTGAGGAATGAGCAGTTCTTC. This encodes CSLARLDRVRNEQFF.

Concerning this clonotype: This may stem from a read error, because a much larger clone lies one nucleotide away. This chain links TRBV13 with TRBJ2-3, with D possibly matching TRBD1 (6 bases). The V gene's germline CDR1 is PRHDT and CDR2 FYEKMQ (reference sequence). There are 13 residues in the CDR3. Trimming took 5 bases from V and 5 from J, leaving 11 bases between them. The CDR3 sequence: CASSHDRKDTQYF. Here the CDR3 DNA reads TGTGCCAGCAGCCACGACAGGAAAGATACGCAGTATTTT.

Details on this clonotype: At one end, the junction sequence differs from germline, possibly due to a read error. The chain carries TRBV11-2 and TRBJ2-3, with unresolved D. This CDR3 has 14 amino acids. Germline V CDR1 and CDR2: SGHAT, FQNNGV. The CDR3 region is CAGSLDFLSEVLYF. As DNA, the CDR3 is TGTGCCGGCAGCTTAGATTTTCTCAGTGAAGTGCTGTATTTT.

About this clonotype itself: The CDR3 does not end in the conserved phenylalanine or tryptophan, so this is likely a read error. The chain uses TRBV5-1 and TRBJ1-1; D unresolved. This CDR3 region has 13 residues. In germline, CDR1 is SGHRS, CDR2 YFSETQ. The CDR3 loop is CASSLLENTEAFI. The CDR3 coding sequence is TGCGCCAGCAGCTTGTTAGAGAACACTGAGGCTTTCATT.

Notes on this clonotype: The conserved final phenylalanine or tryptophan is absent from the CDR3, which likely points to a read error. This rearrangement joins TRBV12-3 or TRBV12-4 to TRBJ2-7; 14 positions match TRBD2. The CDR3 runs 15 residues. J gave up 3 bases and V 9 bases, and 7 bases lay outside the gene matches. CDR3 DNA sequence: TGTGCCAGTAGTCCGGGACTAGCGGGAGACTACGAGCAGTACTTA. The encoded protein is CASSPGLAGDYEQYL.

Turning to this clonotype: Being one base from a much bigger clone, this may be a read error. The V call is TRBV5-6, the J call TRBJ2-2; 8 bases agree with TRBD1. CDR3 length: 16 residues. Germline V gene data show CDR1 as SGHDT and CDR2 as YYEEEE. In DNA, the CDR3 is TGTGCCAGCAGCTTGGGGGCAGGGGGCGCGGTCGGGGAGCCGTTTTTT. Protein product: CASSLGAGGAVGEPFF.

Of note for this clonotype: The CDR3 does not close with the conserved phenylalanine or tryptophan, likely indicating a read error. The chain joins TRBV12-3 or TRBV12-4 to TRBJ2-2; D is perhaps TRBD2 (5 bases). This CDR3 contains 12 residues. This chain's CDR3 is CASSLAAGELFL. Here the CDR3 DNA reads TGTGCCAGCAGTTTGGCGGCCGGGGAACTGTTTCTT.

As for this clonotype: Compared with germline, one end of the junction differs, possibly owing to a read error. The chain joins TRBV6-5 to TRBJ2-5, with 7 bases fitting TRBD2. The CDR3 runs to 16 residues. CDR1 is MNHEY, CDR2 SVGAGI, per germline. DNA of the CDR3: TGTGCCAGCAGTTACTCGGGGGGGACGCCCCGAGAGACCCGGTACTTC. Translation: CASSYSGGTPRETRYF.

Worth noting for this clonotype: One junction end disagrees with the germline gene, perhaps due to a read error. The chain combines TRBV4-1 with TRBJ1-5, with D possibly TRBD1 on 5 matching bases. Per the germline V gene, CDR1 is MGHRA and CDR2 is YSYEKL. The CDR3 sequence is 18 residues long. In DNA form, the CDR3 reads TGCGCCAACAGCCATGTGGGAGTGACAGAGGTAGACAATCAGCCCCAGCATTTT. This encodes CANSHVGVTEVDNQPQHF.

As to this clonotype: This CDR3 fails to terminate in the conserved phenylalanine or tryptophan, so it likely reflects a read error. The DNA is omitted, as the CDR3 cannot be located on it reliably, and the CDR3 follows TCRdb's listing. CDR3 in amino acids: CASSVSGLAEGSSYNEHFI. This sequence joins TRBV11-1 and TRBJ2-1; the D segment call TRBD2 is taken from the table without a DNA check. The CDR3 has 19 amino acids, counting both end residues. In germline, CDR1 is SGHAT, CDR2 FQDESV (reference sequence).

The table lists this clonotype with many counts. The rearrangement links TRBV12-3 or TRBV12-4 to TRBJ2-2; 10 nucleotides line up with TRBD2. The length of the CDR3 is 15 residues. Trimming at V came to 5 bases and at J to 6 bases, leaving 6 bases not matched to a gene. CDR3 protein: CASSPGTSASGELFF. For the CDR3, the DNA is TGTGCCAGCAGTCCCGGGACTAGCGCGTCCGGGGAGCTGTTTTTT.

The J gene is TRBJ2-5, the V gene TRBV4-2, with D maybe TRBD1 (6 bases). Germline values: CDR1 LGHNA, CDR2 YNFKEQ. The CDR3 is 14 amino acids. The CDR3 here is CTNGQGSRQETQYF. The CDR3 DNA follows: TGTACCAACGGCCAGGGGAGCAGGCAAGAGACCCAGTACTTC.

This clonotype has only a few counts. A clone one base away is much larger, so this may be a read error. This chain links TRBV5-1 with TRBJ2-1; 14 bases line up with TRBD2. In germline, CDR1 is SGHRS, CDR2 YFSETQ. The CDR3 extends over 18 amino acids. J gave up 0 bases and V 5 bases, and 7 bases lay outside the gene matches. The CDR3 loop reads CASRLYGTSGSSYNEQFF. The CDR3 region has the DNA TGCGCCAGCAGATTGTATGGGACTAGCGGGAGCTCCTACAATGAGCAGTTCTTC.

This rearrangement joins TRBV6-5 to TRBJ2-4; 10 bases match TRBD1. The length of the CDR3 is 13 residues. After removal of 8 bases from V and 9 bases from J, the junction contained 7 bases not matched to a gene. The germline gives CDR1 MNHEY, CDR2 SVGAGI. CDR3 sequence reads: CASYRGQGFIQYF. CDR3 coding DNA: TGTGCCAGCTACCGGGGACAGGGGTTCATTCAGTACTTC.

Note on this clonotype: A much bigger clone sits one base away, suggesting this may be a read error. V usage is TRBV20-1 and J usage is TRBJ2-3, with 12 bases fitting TRBD2. V gave up 4 bases and J gave up 9 bases; unmatched junction bases: 14. Germline assignment: CDR1 DFQATT and CDR2 SNEGSKA (reference sequence). There are 16 residues in the CDR3. The CDR3 DNA reads as TGCAGTGCTACCCTAGGACTAGCGGGACTGTCGGAGACGCAGTATTTT. Translated, it gives CSATLGLAGLSETQYF.

On this clonotype: At one end the junction does not follow the germline gene, possibly because of a read error. V and J are TRBV4-1 and TRBJ2-2, with a tentative D call TRBD1 (7 bases). This CDR3 is 15 amino acids long. The germline gives CDR1 MGHRA, CDR2 YSYEKL. CDR3 nucleotides: TGCGACAGCAGCAGCAGGGGGGCCTATACCGGGGAGCTGCCTTTT. It specifies CDSSSRGAYTGELPF.

Details on this clonotype: Its ends do not fully match the called genes, so a read error is possible. V is TRBV6-5 and J is TRBJ2-3; 8 bases are shared with TRBD2. This CDR3 comprises 16 residues. Germline CDR1 and CDR2: MNHEY and SVGAGI. This chain's CDR3 is CASSSFLGREERTQYF. The CDR3 coding sequence is TGTGCAAGCAGTTCCTTCCTGGGGCGGGAGGAACGTACGCAGTATTTT.

As to this clonotype: Sequence at one end of the junction differs from germline and may be a read error. As DNA, the CDR3 is TGCGCCAGCAGCGTGACACTAGCGGGATACAATAAGCAGTTCTTC. Translating gives CASSVTLAGYNKQFF. The chain employs TRBV5-1 and TRBJ2-1; 10 nucleotides line up with TRBD2. The CDR3 loop spans 15 amino acids. Per germline, CDR1 SGHRS and CDR2 YFSETQ.